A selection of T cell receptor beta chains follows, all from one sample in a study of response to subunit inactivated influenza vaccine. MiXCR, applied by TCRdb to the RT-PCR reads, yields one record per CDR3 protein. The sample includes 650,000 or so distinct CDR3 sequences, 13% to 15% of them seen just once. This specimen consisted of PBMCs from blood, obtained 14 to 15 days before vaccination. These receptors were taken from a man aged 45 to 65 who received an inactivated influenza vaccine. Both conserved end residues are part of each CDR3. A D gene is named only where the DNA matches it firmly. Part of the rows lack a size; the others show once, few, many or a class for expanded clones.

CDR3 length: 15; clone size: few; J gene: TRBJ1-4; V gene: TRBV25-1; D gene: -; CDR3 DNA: TGTGCCAGCAGTGCTCTTGATGCAACTAATGAAAAACTGTTTTTT; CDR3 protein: CASSALDATNEKLFF
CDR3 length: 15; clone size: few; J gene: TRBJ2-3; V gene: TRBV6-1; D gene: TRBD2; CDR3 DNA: TGTGCCAGCAGCCCACCGGGGGGGCGACCAGATACGCAGTATTTT; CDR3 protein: CASSPPGGRPDTQYF
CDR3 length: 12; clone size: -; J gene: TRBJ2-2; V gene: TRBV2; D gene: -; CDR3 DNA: TGTGCCAGCAGTGGGCAGGCCGGGGAGCTGTTTTTT; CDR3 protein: CASSGQAGELFF
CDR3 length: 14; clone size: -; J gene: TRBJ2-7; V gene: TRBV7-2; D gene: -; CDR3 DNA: TGTGCCAGCAGCTTAGTCGGGGACTCCTACGAGCAGTACTTC; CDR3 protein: CASSLVGDSYEQYF
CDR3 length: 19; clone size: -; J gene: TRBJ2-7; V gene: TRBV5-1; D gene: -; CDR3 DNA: TGCGCCAGCAGCTCGAACAGGGTCACCACCCAATTCCCATCCTACGAGCAGTACTTC; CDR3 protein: CASSSNRVTTQFPSYEQYF
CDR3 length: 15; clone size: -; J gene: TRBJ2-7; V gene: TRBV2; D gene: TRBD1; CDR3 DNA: TGTGCCAGCAGTGATTTATGGGACAGCTCCTACGAGCAGTACTTC; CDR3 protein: CASSDLWDSSYEQYF
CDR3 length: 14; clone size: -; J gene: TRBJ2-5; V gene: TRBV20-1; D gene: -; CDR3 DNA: TGCAGTGCTAGGGAACTAAGCGCCCAAGAGACCCAGTACTTC; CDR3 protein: CSARELSAQETQYF
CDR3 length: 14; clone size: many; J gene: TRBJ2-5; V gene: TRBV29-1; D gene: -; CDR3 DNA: TGCAGCGTTGAAGGCGGGACAGCGGGAGAGACCCAGTACTTC; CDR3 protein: CSVEGGTAGETQYF
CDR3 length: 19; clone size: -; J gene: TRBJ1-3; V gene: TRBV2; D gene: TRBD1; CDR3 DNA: TGTGCCAGCAGGAAAAGACAGGGGGCCATCCGGCTATCTGGAAACACCATATATTTT; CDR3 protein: CASRKRQGAIRLSGNTIYF
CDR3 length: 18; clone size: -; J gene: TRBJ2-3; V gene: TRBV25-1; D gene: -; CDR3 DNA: TGTGCCAGCAGTGGACTCTCAGGGCCCTCAGGAATTTTAAATACGCAGTATTTT; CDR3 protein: CASSGLSGPSGILNTQYF
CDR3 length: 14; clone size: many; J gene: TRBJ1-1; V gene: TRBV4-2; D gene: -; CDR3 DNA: TGTGCCAGCAGCCAAGTCAACAAGAACACTGAAGCTTTCTTT; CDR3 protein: CASSQVNKNTEAFF
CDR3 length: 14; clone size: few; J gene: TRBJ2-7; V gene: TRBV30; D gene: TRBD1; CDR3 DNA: TGTGCCTGGAGAGGGACAGGGATAACCTACGAGCAGTACTTC; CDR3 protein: CAWRGTGITYEQYF
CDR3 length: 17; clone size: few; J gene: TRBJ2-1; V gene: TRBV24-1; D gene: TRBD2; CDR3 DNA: TGTGCCACCAGTGACACGATTAGCGGGAGTTCGGGCAATGAGCAGTTCTTC; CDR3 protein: CATSDTISGSSGNEQFF
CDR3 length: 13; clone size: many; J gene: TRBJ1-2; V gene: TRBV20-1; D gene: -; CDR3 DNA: TGCAGTGCTACCGCCATCAGGTCCTATGGCTACACCTTC; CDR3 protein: CSATAIRSYGYTF
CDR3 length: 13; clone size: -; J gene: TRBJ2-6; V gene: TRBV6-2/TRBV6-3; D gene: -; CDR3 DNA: TGTGCCAGCAGTTACGTTGGGGCCAACGTCCTGACTTTC; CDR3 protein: CASSYVGANVLTF
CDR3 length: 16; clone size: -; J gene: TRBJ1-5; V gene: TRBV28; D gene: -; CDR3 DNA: TGTGCCAGCAGTTTGGTCCAGGGTTATAGCAATCAGCCCCAGCATTTT; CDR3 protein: CASSLVQGYSNQPQHF
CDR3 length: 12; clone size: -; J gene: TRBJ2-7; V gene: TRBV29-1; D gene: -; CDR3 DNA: TGCAGCGTTGAAACCCCCAGCTACGAGCAGTACTTC; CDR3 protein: CSVETPSYEQYF
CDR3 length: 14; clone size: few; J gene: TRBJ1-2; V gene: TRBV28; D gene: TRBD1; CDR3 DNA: TGTGCCAGCAGTATCCGGACAGGGGTCCTTGGCTACACCTTC; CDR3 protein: CASSIRTGVLGYTF
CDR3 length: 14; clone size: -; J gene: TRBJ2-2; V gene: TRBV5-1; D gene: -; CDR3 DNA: TGCGCCAGCAGCTGGGAAACGAACACCGGGGAGCTGTTTTTT; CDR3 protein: CASSWETNTGELFF
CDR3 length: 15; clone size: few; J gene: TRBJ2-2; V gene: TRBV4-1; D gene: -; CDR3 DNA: TGCGCCAGCAGCCGGGGGGGCGCGAGAACCGGGGAGCTGTTTTTT; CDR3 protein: CASSRGGARTGELFF
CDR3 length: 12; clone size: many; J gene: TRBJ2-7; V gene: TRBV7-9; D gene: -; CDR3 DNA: TGTGCCAGCAGCTTAGTCGGACACGAGCAGTACTTC; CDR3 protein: CASSLVGHEQYF
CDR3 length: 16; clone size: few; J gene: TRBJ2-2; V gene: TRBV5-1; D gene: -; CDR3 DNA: TGCGCCAGCAGCTTGGCCCAACATACAGGCACCGGGGAGCTGTTTTTT; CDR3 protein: CASSLAQHTGTGELFF
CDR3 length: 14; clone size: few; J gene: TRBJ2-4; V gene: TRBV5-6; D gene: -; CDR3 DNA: TGTGCCAGCAGCTTGGTACAGGCTAGAAACATTCAGTACTTC; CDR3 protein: CASSLVQARNIQYF
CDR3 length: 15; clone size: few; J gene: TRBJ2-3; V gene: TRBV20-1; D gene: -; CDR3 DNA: TGCAGTGCTAGAGACCCTGGAGGTTTGACGGATACGCAGTATTTT; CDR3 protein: CSARDPGGLTDTQYF